The TCR beta chain described here comes from a study of shared clonotypes between healthy human individuals. Sequencing used immunoSEQ multiplex PCR; TCRdb keeps in-frame clones, though not all of them. The table lists hundreds of thousands of clones, around 81% of them singletons. Germline-derived CDR1 and CDR2 are MDHEN and SYDVKM. Deletions cut 6 bases from V and 3 bases from J, with 5 bases between. The CDR3 runs 12 residues. The sequenced sample consisted of PBMCs. This receptor was obtained from a woman aged 40 to 55 in good health. Some clones in this sample may be carry-over from other donors' samples. The rearrangement uses TRBV28 and TRBJ1-4, with D uncertain. The chain's CDR3 is CASRKANEKLFF. Here the CDR3 DNA reads TGTGCCAGCAGGAAAGCTAATGAAAAACTGTTTTTT.